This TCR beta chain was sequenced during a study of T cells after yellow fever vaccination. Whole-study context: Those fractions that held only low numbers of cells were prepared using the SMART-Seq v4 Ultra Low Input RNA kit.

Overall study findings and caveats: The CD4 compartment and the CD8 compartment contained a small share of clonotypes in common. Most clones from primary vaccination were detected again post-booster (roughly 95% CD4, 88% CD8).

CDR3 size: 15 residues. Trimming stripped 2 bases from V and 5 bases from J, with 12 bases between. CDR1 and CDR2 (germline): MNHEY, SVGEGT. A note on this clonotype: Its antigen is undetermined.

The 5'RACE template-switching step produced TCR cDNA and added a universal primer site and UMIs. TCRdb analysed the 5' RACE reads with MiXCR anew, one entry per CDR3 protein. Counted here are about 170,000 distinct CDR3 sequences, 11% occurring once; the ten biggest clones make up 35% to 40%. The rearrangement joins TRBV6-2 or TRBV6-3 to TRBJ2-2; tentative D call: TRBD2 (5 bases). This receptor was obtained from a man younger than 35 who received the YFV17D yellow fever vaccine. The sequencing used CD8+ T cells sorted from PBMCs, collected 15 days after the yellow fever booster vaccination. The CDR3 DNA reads TGTGCCAGCAGTTACACGGGGATTTCGACCGGGGAGCTGTTTTTT. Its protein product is CASSYTGISTGELFF.